This is a list of T cell receptor beta chains from one sample in a study of shared clonotypes between healthy human individuals. The method was immunoSEQ multiplex PCR; TCRdb's version includes in-frame clones alone and lacks a portion of them. Counted here are about 2 million clones, about 95% occurring once; the ten biggest clones make up around 1.1%. The sample consisted of naive CD8+ T cells sorted from blood. Receptors originate from a man aged 18-30 years in good health. The CDR3 runs from the conserved cysteine through the conserved F or W. Fields, in order: V gene, clone size, CDR3 protein. Not every row has a clone size; where given, it reads once, few, many or a size class.

TRBV30	NA	CAWSPGLAAKLEQYF
TRBV6-5	NA	CASSYVGEETQYF
TRBV2	NA	CASRGQGIDTGELFF
TRBV5-6	NA	CASSSKTGSPYEQYF
TRBV30	NA	CAWSVLGGTGELFF
TRBV12-2	NA	CASRLEAGQGALFHLHEQYF
TRBV4-3	NA	CASSQDGGLSEAFF
TRBV13	NA	CASSLPSEGATNEKLFF
TRBV18	NA	CASSRPAGPSFF
TRBV6-6	NA	CASSYDTGGKETQYF
TRBV5-6	NA	CASSLELAGDTGELFF
TRBV4-1	NA	CASSHRENTEAFF
TRBV10-1	NA	CASRPPDRGQRDTQYF
TRBV25-1	NA	CASSEYNSPPLHF
TRBV2	NA	CASSELGQSNSPLHF
TRBV27	NA	CASSFDFQDREKLFF
TRBV6-5	NA	CASSYFGPTYEQYF
TRBV27	NA	CASSFAGGSYEQYF
TRBV7-8	NA	CASSLEGRVVNEQFF
TRBV30	few	CAWSPLAARLNQPQHF
TRBV7-6	NA	CASSLRGGGMNTEAFF
TRBV5-1	NA	CASSWTDKSTDTQYF
TRBV28	few	CASSFDWNTEAFF
TRBV4-3	once	CASSQEEVGQGGTNEKLFF
TRBV11-2	NA	CASSVHMADTQYF
TRBV5-6	NA	CASSFSRENEQYF
TRBV4-1	NA	CASSPPFSNEQFF
TRBV27	NA	CASSATGGPYEQYF
TRBV7-9	once	CASSTGQGATSYEQYF
TRBV29-1	NA	CSATGTGDEKLFF
TRBV7-6	NA	CASSPQDRAPNEKLFF
TRBV6-1	NA	CASSDFTGATGELFF
TRBV11-2	once	CASSLWGETGFNEQFF
TRBV19	NA	CASSITSGGGDTQYF
TRBV28	NA	CASSFRSYEQYF
TRBV5-6	NA	CASSLGQEPYNEQFF
TRBV6-5	NA	CASSYLGSEDEKLFF
TRBV29-1	NA	CSVEFDSGGQETQYF
TRBV14	NA	CASSQGRGLNTEAFF
TRBV10-3	NA	CAISESRALTEAFF
TRBV4-1	once	CASSQGLWDERGYNEQFF
TRBV13	NA	CASSFGHKETQYF
TRBV28	NA	CASSLAGGPQEQFF
TRBV7-9	NA	CASSGPTGLNTEAFF
TRBV11-2	NA	CASSLGGGAPEAFF
TRBV9	few	CASSVGGAQETQYF
TRBV30	NA	CAWSPWTSGGNEQFF
TRBV25-1	NA	CASSEYPSGLGETQYF